The source of this T cell receptor beta chain is a study of blood T cell repertoires in COVID-19. On the study more broadly: PBMCs, B-cell-depleted T cells, or T cells were the source of the cDNA or gDNA that made up the material.

V dropped 5 bases and J dropped 1 base, with 11 bases sitting between them. Looked up from germline, CDR1 is SQVTM and CDR2 is ANQGSEA. The CDR3 is 14 amino acids. Original processing notes: Amplification of reference gene primers provided the estimated nucleated cell counts. Profiled with immunoSEQ multiplex PCR; TCRdb holds only in-frame clones, not every one. V, J and clone size were drawn from that table, and D and trimming were deduced from the DNA. The repertoire holds around 260,000 clones, with about 89% as singletons. The sequenced sample was peripheral blood. The chain uses TRBV29-1 and TRBJ2-2; maybe TRBD1 (6 bases). This TCR was recovered from a woman aged 50 to 60 with acute or convalescent COVID-19. The CDR3 here is CSVQADRNTGELFF. The CDR3 DNA reads as TGCAGCGTTCAAGCGGACAGGAACACCGGGGAGCTGTTTTTT.